The sequence of this T cell receptor (beta chain) was determined in a study of Tregs in tolerant kidney transplant recipients. Generated by immunoSEQ multiplex PCR, the TCRdb table keeps only in-frame clones and is missing some. The data hold about 66,000 clones, with approximately 92% observed a single time. The CDR3 covers 19 residues. The J gene is TRBJ2-7, the V gene TRBV21-1; the D segment call TRBD2 is taken from the table without a DNA check. TRBV21-1 is described as a pseudogene. The source of this sequence is a human donor who received a combined kidney and bone marrow transplant. The sample in question was CD8+ T cells from blood, obtained before the transplant. The CDR3 region is CASSNRVVWGELKSYEQYF. The DNA for the CDR3 is TGTGCCAGCAGCAATCGCGTCGTGTGGGGGGAGTTAAAGTCCTACGAGCAGTACTTC.